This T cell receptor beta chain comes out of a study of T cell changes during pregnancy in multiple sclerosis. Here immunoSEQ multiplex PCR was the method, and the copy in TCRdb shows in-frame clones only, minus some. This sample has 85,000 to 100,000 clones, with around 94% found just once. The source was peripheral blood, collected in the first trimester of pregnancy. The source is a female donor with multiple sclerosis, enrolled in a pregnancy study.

This chain's CDR3 is CASSILGGTGELFF. The CDR3, as DNA: TGTGCCAGTAGTATATTGGGAGGGACCGGGGAGCTGTTTTTT. The chain has TRBV19 and TRBJ2-2, with 7 positions matching TRBD2. Germline lookup yields CDR1 LNHDA and CDR2 SQIVND (reference sequence). CDR3 size: 14 residues. Trimming took 2 bases from V and 5 from J; bases not matched to a gene: 2.